This T cell receptor beta chain appears in the sequencing data of a study of ipilimumab plus nivolumab after autologous stem cell transplantation. Background on the study: Patients received a median of roughly 5 ipilimumab and roughly 8 nivolumab doses. DLBCL patients had primary refractory or relapsed disease.

Ipilimumab, 1 mg/kg, started 14 to 28 days after autologous transplant. Trimming cost V 1 base and J 4 bases, with 13 bases left between them. The CDR3 has 15 residues. Germline CDR1 SGHVS, CDR2 FQNEAQ. Some clones are missing from TCRdb's copy, which holds only in-frame ones; the method was immunoSEQ multiplex PCR. This sample has over 15,000 clones, with 65% to 85% found just once. Whole-study findings and limits: TCR repertoire, Treg phenotype and gut microbiota reportedly support more study of this approach.

The table lists this clone with a count of one. The antigen remains undetermined. The clonotype comes from a male donor with diffuse large B-cell lymphoma. Sequences were derived from PBMCs, sampled in a trial of ipilimumab plus nivolumab as post-transplant consolidation. The chain couples TRBV7-8 to TRBJ2-5; TRBD2 might be the D (7 bases). CDR3 sequence: CASSLVGGGPETQYF. CDR3 nucleotides: TGTGCCAGCAGCTTAGTGGGGGGGGGCCCAGAGACCCAGTACTTC.